This entry lists 24 T cell receptor beta chains sequenced from one sample in a study of T cell repertoires in ileal Crohn's disease. Profiling relied on immunoSEQ multiplex PCR, and the TCRdb table lists in-frame clones only, not all of them. The sample carries some 1,700 clones, more than 75% recorded once. This sample's time point: neoterminal ileum biopsy at postoperative endoscopy, about 6 months after surgery. Source material: ileal tissue. Receptors originate from an adult with Crohn's disease.

V usage is TRBV7-2 and J usage is TRBJ1-1, with TRBD1 as a possible D gene (5 bases). The CDR3 is made up of 13 amino acids. Per the germline V gene, CDR1 is SGHTA and CDR2 is FQGNSA. V lost 5 bases to trimming and J lost 1 base, with 8 bases between them. The CDR3 DNA sequence: TGTGCCAGCAGCCGGGACTCGAACACTGAAGCTTTCTTT. Protein sequence: CASSRDSNTEAFF.

The chain has TRBV7-8 and TRBJ2-7; no reliable D call. This CDR3 region has 12 residues. V lost 11 bases, J lost 0 bases, and 11 bases lay in between. Per germline, CDR1 SGHVS and CDR2 FQNEAQ. Written as DNA, the CDR3 is TGTGCCTCCGGACGGAACTCCTACGAGCAGTACGTC. Its translation: CASGRNSYEQYV.

This chain links TRBV30 with TRBJ2-1; 7 bases are shared with TRBD2. The CDR3 sequence is 14 residues long. The ends lost 2 bases at V and 3 bases at J; junction bases unmatched: 4. Germline values: CDR1 GTSNPN, CDR2 SVGIG (reference sequence). CDR3 coding DNA: TGTGCCTGGAGTCGGGCTAGCGGCTACAATGAGCAGTTCTTC. It encodes CAWSRASGYNEQFF.

This chain uses TRBV10-1 with TRBJ2-1; TRBD2 matches 8 bases. With V trimmed by 5 bases and J by 0 bases, 21 bases remained unmatched. CDR3 size: 21 residues. Germline CDR1 is WNHNN and CDR2 is SYGVQD (reference sequence). The CDR3 DNA follows: TGCGCCAGCAGTAATTTTCGATGGGCGGGGGGCTACTGGAGCTCCTACAATGAGCAGTTCTTC. Amino acids: CASSNFRWAGGYWSSYNEQFF.

This chain links TRBV6-5 with TRBJ1-1, with D possibly matching TRBD1 (6 bases). Trimming left V 1 base short and J 0 bases short, with 9 bases between. Germline V gene lookup returns CDR1 MNHEY and CDR2 SVGAGI. This CDR3 contains 15 residues. CDR3 sequence (DNA): TGTGCCAGCAGTTACTACAGGGTTCTGAACACTGAAGCTTTCTTT. It encodes CASSYYRVLNTEAFF.

The rearrangement links TRBV30 to TRBJ1-1; tentatively, D is TRBD1 (5 bases). Germline CDR1 is GTSNPN and CDR2 is SVGIG (reference sequence). Trimming took off 5 bases at V and 7 bases at J, with 8 bases between the two ends. There are 10 residues in the CDR3. CDR3 nucleotide sequence: TGTGCCTGGGAAAGGGGTGAAGCTTTCTTT. It yields the protein CAWERGEAFF.

The genes are TRBV27 and TRBJ2-4; 8 bases are a match to TRBD1. V lost 6 bases and J lost 1; bases outside the gene matches: 5. The length of the CDR3 is 15 residues. Germline V gives CDR1 MNHEY, CDR2 SMNVEV (reference sequence). The CDR3 nucleotides read TGTGCCAGCAGCCCCCGGACAGGGGCCAAAAACATTCAGTACTTC. This translates into CASSPRTGAKNIQYF.

V and J are TRBV6-5 and TRBJ2-1; no reliable D call. V lost 0 bases, J lost 6 bases, and 9 bases lay in between. Germline CDR1 is MNHEY and CDR2 is SVGAGI. The CDR3 has 14 amino acids. CDR3 loop: CASSYSLAANEQFF. DNA for the CDR3: TGTGCCAGCAGTTACTCTTTGGCGGCCAATGAGCAGTTCTTC.

The genes are TRBV16 and TRBJ1-2; D call uncertain. The CDR3 loop spans 16 amino acids. Germline V gene lookup returns CDR1 KGHSY and CDR2 FQNENV. V lost 4 bases and J lost 4, with 19 bases in between. In DNA, the CDR3 is TGTGCCAGCAGCCGGGCGCTCGTTAGAAAGACCTATGGCTACACCTTC. Protein: CASSRALVRKTYGYTF. The full variable domain, with the rest looked up from reference TRBV16 and TRBJ1-2, is GEEVAQTPKHLVRGEGQKAKLYCAPIKGHSYVFWYQQVLKNEFKFLISFQNENVFDETGMPKERFSAKCLPNSPCSLEIQATKLEDSAVYFCASSRALVRKTYGYTFGSGTRLTVV.

The V gene is TRBV4-1, the J gene TRBJ1-4, with D unclear. CDR1 and CDR2 (germline): MGHRA, YSYEKL. This CDR3 contains 15 residues. The V end lost 1 base, the J end lost 6 bases, and 12 bases lay between the germline ends. This CDR3 is CASSQATLGDEKLFF. CDR3 DNA: TGCGCCAGCAGCCAAGCGACGCTTGGCGATGAAAAACTGTTTTTT.

The genes are TRBV28 and TRBJ2-7, with 10 bases lining up with TRBD1. This CDR3 has 14 residues. The trim removed 5 bases at V and 6 bases at J, leaving 7 bases unmatched. Germline V gene sequence: CDR1 MDHEN, CDR2 SYDVKM. CDR3 bases: TGTGCCAGCAGTCTTCTAGGACAGGGGGGCGAGCAGTACGTC. The encoded protein is CASSLLGQGGEQYV.

The CDR3 is CASSPGSRFTAGGYTF. The CDR3 bases are TGTGCCAGCTCACCAGGTTCGAGGTTCACAGCAGGTGGCTACACCTTC. The gene calls are TRBV18 and TRBJ1-2; D ambiguous. The CDR3 has 16 amino acids. The germline V and J ends were trimmed by 2 bases and 7 bases, with 20 bases remaining between them. Germline loops: CDR1 KGHSH, CDR2 LQKENI.

This clone was counted only a few times. This rearrangement joins TRBV6-6 to TRBJ1-1; D is perhaps TRBD1 (6 bases). Trimming shortened V by 0 bases and J by 1 base, and 6 bases separated the two germline ends. Germline V gene data show CDR1 as MNHNY and CDR2 as SVGAGI (reference sequence). The CDR3 has 14 residues. The CDR3 nucleotides are TGTGCCAGCAGTTACTCGACAGGGAACACTGAAGCTTTCTTT. Protein sequence: CASSYSTGNTEAFF.

The chain recombines TRBV7-8 with TRBJ2-3; 9 positions match TRBD1. With 4 bases clipped from V and 3 bases from J, the junction kept 5 bases outside the gene matches. The germline gives CDR1 SGHVS, CDR2 FQNEAQ. The CDR3 has 15 amino acids. The CDR3 bases are TGTGCCAGCAGCTGGACAGGGGCCCTAACAGATACGCAGTATTTT. Residues: CASSWTGALTDTQYF. Full variable domain (missing parts from reference TRBV7-8 and TRBJ2-3): GAGVSQSPRYKVAKRGQDVALRCDPISGHVSLFWYQQALGQGPEFLTYFQNEAQLDKSGLPSDRFFAERPEGSVSTLKIQRTQQEDSAVYLCASSWTGALTDTQYFGPGTRLTVL.

In DNA form, the CDR3 reads TGTGCCAGCAGCTTCAGGGGGCGAGGGGCCAACGTCCTGACTTTC. Protein product: CASSFRGRGANVLTF. The chain recombines TRBV5-8 with TRBJ2-6; 8 positions agree with TRBD1. Germline lookup yields CDR1 SGHTS and CDR2 YDEGEE. V was pared by 2 bases and J by 4 bases, with 2 bases of the junction left unmatched. This CDR3 is built from 15 residues.

This rearrangement joins TRBV28 to TRBJ1-1; 10 bases are shared with TRBD1. V shed 5 bases, J shed 5 bases, and the junction held 8 bases outside the gene matches. Germline CDR1 reads MDHEN; CDR2 reads SYDVKM. The CDR3 length is 15 residues. CDR3 region: CASSPPGQGMTEAFF. CDR3 bases: TGTGCCAGCAGTCCACCGGGACAGGGGATGACTGAAGCTTTCTTT.

This clone was picked up one time. The chain has TRBV2 and TRBJ2-5; possibly TRBD1 for D (5 bases). The germline CDR1 and CDR2 sequences are SNHLY and FYNNEI. V lost 6 bases and J lost 5, with 10 bases in between. This CDR3 is 12 amino acids long. Here the CDR3 reads CASRRWGETQYF. The DNA for the CDR3 is TGTGCCAGCAGGAGGTGGGGCGAGACCCAGTACTTC.

The chain uses TRBV4-3 and TRBJ1-2, with 7 bases lining up with TRBD1. The CDR3 contains 17 residues. The germline V gene encodes CDR1 LGHNA and CDR2 YSLEER. Trimming cost V 4 bases and J 0 bases; bases outside gene matches: 11. The CDR3 loop reads CASSRDSRQGANYGYTF. CDR3 nucleotides: TGCGCCAGCAGCCGAGATTCCAGACAGGGAGCTAACTATGGCTACACCTTC.

The chain carries TRBV6-1 and TRBJ1-3; D remains unclear. This CDR3 has 15 amino acids. Trimming shortened V by 1 base and J by 0 bases, and 7 bases separated the two germline ends. Germline V gene data show CDR1 as MNHNS and CDR2 as SASEGT. The CDR3 DNA reads TGTGCCAGCAGTGAAGACAGCGGCTCTGGAAACACCATATATTTT. It is translated as CASSEDSGSGNTIYF.

This clone has a single count. V and J are TRBV7-8 and TRBJ2-4; tentatively, D is TRBD1 (6 bases). V shed 1 base and J shed 0 bases, with 19 bases lying between them. Germline lookup yields CDR1 SGHVS and CDR2 FQNEAQ. The CDR3 loop spans 19 amino acids. CDR3 loop: CASSLVGGQILLAKNIQYF. Written as DNA, the CDR3 is TGTGCCAGCAGCTTAGTCGGAGGACAGATATTACTAGCCAAAAACATTCAGTACTTC.

The gene calls are TRBV30 and TRBJ1-1; maybe TRBD1 (5 bases). There are 13 residues in the CDR3. The germline V gene encodes CDR1 GTSNPN and CDR2 SVGIG (reference sequence). V was trimmed by 0 bases and J by 5 bases, leaving 10 bases between them. CDR3 protein: CAWSVSGGTEAFF. CDR3 coding DNA: TGTGCCTGGAGTGTATCGGGGGGGACTGAAGCTTTCTTT.

This sequence joins TRBV18 and TRBJ2-1; 9 bases agree with TRBD1. Trimming at V came to 3 bases and at J to 6 bases, leaving 15 bases not matched to a gene. The CDR3 has 18 residues. Germline V CDR1 and CDR2: KGHSH, LQKENI. DNA for the CDR3: TGTGCCAGCTCACCTAAATCACCGGGACAGGGAAGTAGCAATGAGCAGTTCTTC. This sequence encodes CASSPKSPGQGSSNEQFF.

J is TRBJ2-1 and V is TRBV5-1, with D possibly called TRBD1 or TRBD2 (5 bases each). From germline, CDR1 is SGHRS and CDR2 YFSETQ. The CDR3 runs 13 residues. V was shortened by 4 bases and J by 5 bases, with 10 bases between the two germline ends. The CDR3 loop reads CASSPGADNEQFF. Here the CDR3 DNA reads TGCGCCAGCAGCCCCGGGGCCGACAATGAGCAGTTCTTC.

The chain links TRBV14 to TRBJ1-5; D remains ambiguous. CDR1 and CDR2 (germline): SGHDN, FVKESK. The V gene lost 1 base and the J gene lost 6 bases, with 7 bases spanning the gap. This CDR3 spans 13 amino acids. This chain's CDR3 is CASSQGLSQPQHF. The CDR3 DNA follows: TGTGCCAGCAGCCAAGGTTTGTCTCAGCCCCAGCATTTT.